This T cell receptor (beta chain) was recovered during a study of blood T cell repertoires in COVID-19. Turning to the study itself: Samples came from the United States, Italy and Spain, spanning acute and convalescent COVID-19. PBMCs, B-cell-depleted T cells, or T cells were the source of the cDNA or gDNA that made up the material.

Original handling: Amplification from reference gene primers served as the basis for estimated nucleated cell counts. Produced via immunoSEQ multiplex PCR; TCRdb's table is partial and in-frame only. That table furnishes V, J and clone size, whereas the DNA furnished D and trimming. The data contain just over 650,000 clones, 85% to 90% of them singletons. This receptor was identified in a woman under 30 with acute or convalescent COVID-19. The sequencing sample was made of peripheral blood.

The CDR3 DNA reads as TGTGCCGTATCCCTACAGGTCCCCCTGGGCTACACCTTC. Amino acid sequence: CAVSLQVPLGYTF. The rearrangement uses TRBV28 and TRBJ1-2; D may be TRBD1 (5 bases). CDR3 length: 13 residues. Trimming removed 11 bases at V and 8 bases at J, with 21 bases between. CDR1 MDHEN and CDR2 SYDVKM come from the germline V gene.